This TCR beta chain was observed in a study of monozygotic twins with inflammatory bowel disease. Study results and caveats: The authors could not tell different T cell subtypes apart.

Per TCR library, about 3.5 ug of total RNA was used. Per individual sample, eight separate reactions were used to make cDNA. TCRdb re-called the 5' RACE reads, yielding one record per CDR3 amino acid sequence without DNA. This table lists roughly 200,000 distinct CDR3 sequences. The CDR3 is 15 amino acids. The germline V gene has CDR1 SGHRS and CDR2 YFSETQ. On this clonotype itself: Its antigen remains unknown.

Sequencing was done on a sample of blood. V usage is TRBV5-1 and J usage is TRBJ2-3; TCRdb picks TRBD1, but there is no DNA to check that call. The TCR originated in a human donor with ulcerative colitis or Crohn's disease, or a healthy co-twin of an affected twin (not recorded which). This chain's CDR3 is CASSLSGQLADTQYF. The full variable domain, with the rest looked up from reference TRBV5-1 and TRBJ2-3, is KAGVTQTPRYLIKTRGQQVTLSCSPISGHRSVSWYQQTPGQGLQFLFEYFSETQRNKGNFPGRFSGRQFSNSRSEMNVSTLELGDSALYLCASSLSGQLADTQYFGPGTRLTVL.